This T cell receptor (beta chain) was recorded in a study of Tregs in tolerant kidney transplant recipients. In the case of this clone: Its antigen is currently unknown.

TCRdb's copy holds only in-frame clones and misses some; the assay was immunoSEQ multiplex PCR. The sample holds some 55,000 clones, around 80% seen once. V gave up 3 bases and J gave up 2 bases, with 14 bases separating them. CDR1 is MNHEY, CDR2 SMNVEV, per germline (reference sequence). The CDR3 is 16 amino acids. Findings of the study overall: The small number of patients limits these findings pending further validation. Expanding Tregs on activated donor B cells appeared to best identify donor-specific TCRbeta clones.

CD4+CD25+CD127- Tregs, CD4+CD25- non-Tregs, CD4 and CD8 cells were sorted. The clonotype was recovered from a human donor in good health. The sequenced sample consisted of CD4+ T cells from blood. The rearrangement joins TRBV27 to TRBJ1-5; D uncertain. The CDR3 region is CASSFVRGDGNQPQHF. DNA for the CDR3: TGTGCCAGCAGTTTTGTTCGGGGAGACGGCAATCAGCCCCAGCATTTT.